Below, one TCR beta chain is given with its context. The data derive from a study of blood T cell repertoires in COVID-19. Study summary: Samples taken during acute and convalescent COVID-19 were collected in the United States, Italy and Spain.

Clones were sequenced by immunoSEQ multiplex PCR, and TCRdb holds only the in-frame ones, with some missing. The repertoire consists of 9,500 to 15,000 clones, with roughly 82% occurring once and the leading ten covering around 4%. CDR1 and CDR2 (germline): SEHNR, FQNEAQ (reference sequence). The ends were cut back, 8 bases at V and 5 bases at J, with 6 bases in the middle. This CDR3 has 10 residues. The rearrangement uses TRBV7-9 and TRBJ2-5, with D possibly TRBD2 on 6 matching bases. The clonotype originates from a woman aged 55-70 years with acute or convalescent COVID-19. Sequencing used peripheral blood. The CDR3 DNA follows: TGTGCCAGCGGGAGGGAGACCCAGTACTTC. Translation gives CASGRETQYF.